This is a list of T cell receptor beta chains from one sample in a study of T cell responses to AZD1222 COVID-19 vaccine. Sequencing used immunoSEQ multiplex PCR; TCRdb keeps in-frame clones, though not all of them. The data contain roughly 160,000 clones, over 75% of them singletons. The sample consisted of peripheral blood, taken 28 days after the second AZD1222 dose. These receptors came from an adult who received the AZD1222 COVID-19 vaccine. CDR3s include the opening cysteine and the closing phenylalanine or tryptophan. Fields, in order: V gene, D gene, J gene, clone size, CDR3 protein, CDR3 DNA. D genes are given only for firm matches. Not all rows give a size; the values are once, few, many and, for expanded clones, a class.

v_call: TRBV3-1/TRBV3-2; d_call: NA; j_call: TRBJ1-1; clone_size: NA; cdr3_aa: CASSQVRGATEAFF; cdr3_nt: TGTGCCAGCAGCCAAGTCAGAGGGGCCACTGAAGCTTTCTTT
v_call: TRBV5-1; d_call: NA; j_call: TRBJ2-2; clone_size: NA; cdr3_aa: CASSPLEPTGELFF; cdr3_nt: TGCGCCAGCAGCCCGTTGGAGCCCACCGGGGAGCTGTTTTTT
v_call: TRBV4-3; d_call: NA; j_call: TRBJ1-1; clone_size: NA; cdr3_aa: CASSQDYPGRLNTEAFF; cdr3_nt: TGCGCCAGCAGCCAAGATTACCCGGGCCGATTGAACACTGAAGCTTTCTTT
v_call: TRBV7-9; d_call: TRBD1; j_call: TRBJ1-2; clone_size: NA; cdr3_aa: CASSFPGQGNGYTF; cdr3_nt: TGTGCCAGCAGCTTTCCGGGACAGGGGAATGGCTACACCTTC
v_call: TRBV9; d_call: NA; j_call: TRBJ1-3; clone_size: few; cdr3_aa: CASSAGRISGNTIYF; cdr3_nt: TGTGCCAGCAGCGCCGGACGGATCTCTGGAAACACCATATATTTT
v_call: TRBV3-1/TRBV3-2; d_call: TRBD1; j_call: TRBJ2-7; clone_size: NA; cdr3_aa: CASSPQGARTYEQYF; cdr3_nt: TGTGCCAGCAGCCCTCAGGGGGCAAGAACCTACGAGCAGTACTTC
v_call: TRBV27; d_call: NA; j_call: TRBJ2-2; clone_size: NA; cdr3_aa: CASSLGQRELFF; cdr3_nt: TGTGCCAGCAGCCTAGGACAGAGGGAGCTGTTTTTT
v_call: TRBV6-5; d_call: NA; j_call: TRBJ2-7; clone_size: NA; cdr3_aa: CSSGLGEQYF; cdr3_nt: TGTTCTTCGGGGTTGGGGGAGCAGTACTTC
v_call: TRBV6-6; d_call: TRBD1; j_call: TRBJ1-6; clone_size: NA; cdr3_aa: CASSNRDRTNSPLHF; cdr3_nt: TGTGCCAGCAGTAACCGGGACAGAACTAATTCACCCCTCCACTTT
v_call: TRBV4-2; d_call: NA; j_call: TRBJ2-5; clone_size: NA; cdr3_aa: CASSQGLEEETQYF; cdr3_nt: TGTGCCAGCAGCCAAGGACTAGAGGAAGAGACCCAGTACTTC
v_call: TRBV6-2/TRBV6-3; d_call: NA; j_call: TRBJ1-6; clone_size: once; cdr3_aa: CASSRQAVSYNSPLHF; cdr3_nt: TGTGCCAGCAGCCGCCAGGCCGTCTCCTATAATTCACCCCTCCACTTT
v_call: TRBV30; d_call: TRBD1; j_call: TRBJ1-2; clone_size: NA; cdr3_aa: CAWRSTSRDSTFYTF; cdr3_nt: TGTGCCTGGAGGTCCACGAGCCGGGACAGTACGTTTTACACCTTC
v_call: TRBV29-1; d_call: NA; j_call: TRBJ2-4; clone_size: NA; cdr3_aa: CSVAMWLGGRASYNIQYF; cdr3_nt: TGCAGCGTTGCGATGTGGCTGGGGGGGCGCGCATCGTATAACATTCAGTACTTC
v_call: TRBV12-3/TRBV12-4; d_call: NA; j_call: TRBJ1-5; clone_size: NA; cdr3_aa: CASSGQSAQPQHF; cdr3_nt: TGTGCCAGCAGCGGTCAAAGCGCTCAGCCCCAGCATTTT
v_call: TRBV5-1; d_call: TRBD1; j_call: TRBJ1-2; clone_size: NA; cdr3_aa: CASSLVAGTGEQGYTF; cdr3_nt: TGCGCCAGCAGCTTGGTTGCGGGGACAGGGGAACAAGGCTACACCTTC
v_call: TRBV9; d_call: NA; j_call: TRBJ1-2; clone_size: NA; cdr3_aa: CASSVDRGWGYTF; cdr3_nt: TGTGCCAGCAGCGTAGACCGGGGTTGGGGCTACACCTTC
v_call: TRBV25-1; d_call: NA; j_call: TRBJ1-6; clone_size: few; cdr3_aa: CASSDLREGSPLHF; cdr3_nt: TGTGCCAGCAGTGACTTAAGGGAAGGTTCACCCCTCCACTTT
v_call: TRBV6-2/TRBV6-3; d_call: NA; j_call: TRBJ2-2; clone_size: few; cdr3_aa: CASSQSLIRANTGELFF; cdr3_nt: TGTGCCAGCAGTCAGAGCCTGATAAGGGCGAACACCGGGGAGCTGTTTTTT
v_call: TRBV6-5; d_call: NA; j_call: TRBJ2-7; clone_size: few; cdr3_aa: CASSYVGGYEQYF; cdr3_nt: TGTGCCAGCAGTTACGTGGGGGGCTACGAGCAGTACTTC
v_call: TRBV5-6; d_call: NA; j_call: TRBJ2-7; clone_size: NA; cdr3_aa: CASTPRQGYEQYF; cdr3_nt: TGTGCCAGCACCCCCAGGCAGGGTTACGAGCAGTACTTC
v_call: TRBV7-3; d_call: TRBD1; j_call: TRBJ2-2; clone_size: NA; cdr3_aa: CASSPGGGQGTTGELFF; cdr3_nt: TGTGCCAGCAGCCCGGGGGGAGGACAGGGGACAACCGGGGAGCTGTTTTTT
v_call: TRBV6-4; d_call: TRBD2; j_call: TRBJ2-2; clone_size: NA; cdr3_aa: CASSVGAGYTGELFF; cdr3_nt: TGTGCCAGCAGTGTGGGAGCGGGATACACCGGGGAGCTGTTTTTT
v_call: TRBV5-1; d_call: TRBD1; j_call: TRBJ2-1; clone_size: NA; cdr3_aa: CASSLETGGEHNEQFF; cdr3_nt: TGCGCCAGCAGCTTGGAGACAGGGGGTGAGCACAATGAGCAGTTCTTC
v_call: TRBV29-1; d_call: NA; j_call: TRBJ2-1; clone_size: NA; cdr3_aa: CSVVPPTSSYNEQFF; cdr3_nt: TGCAGCGTTGTCCCCCCGACGAGCTCCTACAATGAGCAGTTCTTC
v_call: TRBV19; d_call: NA; j_call: TRBJ1-1; clone_size: NA; cdr3_aa: CASMATRGANTEAFF; cdr3_nt: TGTGCCAGCATGGCCACCCGGGGGGCGAACACTGAAGCTTTCTTT